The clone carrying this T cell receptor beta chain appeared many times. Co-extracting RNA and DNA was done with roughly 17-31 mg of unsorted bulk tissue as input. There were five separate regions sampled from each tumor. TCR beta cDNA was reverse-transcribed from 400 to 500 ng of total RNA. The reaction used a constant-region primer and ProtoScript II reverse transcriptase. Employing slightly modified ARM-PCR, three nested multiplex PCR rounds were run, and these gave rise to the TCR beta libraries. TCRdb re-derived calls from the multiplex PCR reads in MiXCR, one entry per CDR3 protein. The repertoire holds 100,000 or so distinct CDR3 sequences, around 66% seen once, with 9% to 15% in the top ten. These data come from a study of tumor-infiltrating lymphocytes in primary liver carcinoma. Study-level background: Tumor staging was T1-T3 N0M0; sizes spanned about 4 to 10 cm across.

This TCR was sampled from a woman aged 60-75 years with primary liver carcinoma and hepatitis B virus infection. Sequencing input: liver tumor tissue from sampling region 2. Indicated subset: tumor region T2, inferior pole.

The CDR3 sequence is CASSEGSGGGYEQYF. The CDR3 DNA follows: TGTGCCAGCAGTGAAGGTAGCGGGGGGGGCTACGAGCAGTACTTC. The chain couples TRBV6-1 to TRBJ2-7; 11 nucleotides align to TRBD2. The CDR3 runs to 15 residues. Germline-derived CDR1 and CDR2 are MNHNS and SASEGT. J was trimmed by 3 bases and V by 1 base; bases with no gene match: 2.